The 13 T cell receptor beta chains given below trace back to one sample, sequenced in a study of PD-1 blockade in classical Hodgkin lymphoma. Only in-frame clones appear in the TCRdb table, and some are missing; sequencing was by immunoSEQ multiplex PCR. The data show tens of thousands of clones, with approximately 90% seen just once and roughly 5.3% held by the top ten. The time point here: newly diagnosed, previously untreated cHL patient sample. The sample was peripheral blood mononuclear cells (PBMCs). Source of these receptors: a human donor with classical Hodgkin lymphoma.

The CDR3 reads CASSRTGQGGAEQYV. Written as DNA, the CDR3 is TGTGCCAGCAGCCGAACCGGACAGGGCGGCGCAGAGCAGTACGTC. The chain couples TRBV2 to TRBJ2-7; 8 bases agree with TRBD1. The CDR3 has 15 residues. Trimming took 6 bases from V and 7 from J; bases not matched to a gene: 14. The germline V gene has CDR1 SNHLY and CDR2 FYNNEI.

The chain links TRBV28 to TRBJ2-7, with TRBD1 matching over 7 bases. The V segment lost 6 bases and the J segment 7 bases; nucleotides outside the gene matches: 18. The germline V gene has CDR1 MDHEN and CDR2 SYDVKM. This CDR3 has 16 amino acids. The CDR3 nucleotides read TGTGCCAGCAGCCTCAAGCTGGGACAGTCTTTAGGGGAGCAGTACGTC. Protein sequence: CASSLKLGQSLGEQYV.

The chain has TRBV5-1 and TRBJ2-1; the D gene is possibly TRBD2 (6 bases). Trimming removed 0 bases at V and 6 bases at J, with 7 bases between. Germline CDR1 SGHRS, CDR2 YFSETQ. The CDR3 is 13 residues long. The CDR3 DNA follows: TGCGCCAGCAGCTTGGGGACTATCAATGAGCAGTTCTTC. It codes for CASSLGTINEQFF.

V usage is TRBV11-2 and J usage is TRBJ1-2, with a tentative D call TRBD1 (6 bases). Trimming took 2 bases from V and 0 from J, leaving 16 bases between them. This CDR3 spans 17 amino acids. Germline CDR1 reads SGHAT; CDR2 reads FQNNGV. The chain's CDR3 is CASSLTAWQGSNYGYTF. The CDR3 DNA reads TGTGCCAGCAGCTTAACGGCTTGGCAGGGGTCTAACTATGGCTACACCTTC.

The chain couples TRBV7-2 to TRBJ2-1, with 7 bases matching TRBD2. The J segment lost 5 bases and the V segment lost 2 bases, leaving 12 bases of the junction unmatched. Germline V gene sequence: CDR1 SGHTA, CDR2 FQGNSA. The CDR3 consists of 17 residues. This CDR3 reads CASSLFPKRGSDNEQFF. The CDR3 nucleotides are TGTGCCAGCAGCTTATTTCCAAAGCGGGGTAGTGACAATGAGCAGTTCTTC.

V and J are TRBV27 and TRBJ1-6; weak D call: TRBD1 (6 bases). The CDR3 extends over 13 amino acids. The germline gives CDR1 MNHEY, CDR2 SMNVEV (reference sequence). The ends were cut back, 6 bases at V and 9 bases at J, with 12 bases in the middle. Here the CDR3 reads CASRRTVGSPLHF. The CDR3 DNA sequence: TGTGCCAGCAGACGGACAGTCGGTTCACCCCTCCACTTT.

J is TRBJ1-5 and V is TRBV30, with D possibly TRBD1 on 5 matching bases. Germline V gene sequence: CDR1 GTSNPN, CDR2 SVGIG (reference sequence). Deletions cut 5 bases from V and 7 bases from J, with 15 bases between. The CDR3 is 13 amino acids. CDR3 DNA sequence: TGTGCCTGGGACCGGGACCCCGGGCAGCCCCAGCATTTT. It codes for CAWDRDPGQPQHF.

The rearrangement uses TRBV5-1 and TRBJ2-7; no firm D call. Germline values: CDR1 SGHRS, CDR2 YFSETQ. Trimming removed 0 bases at V and 6 bases at J, with 10 bases between. The length of the CDR3 is 13 residues. The DNA of the CDR3 is TGCGCCAGCAGCTTGGGACCGGCGGCCGAGCAGTACGTC. It encodes CASSLGPAAEQYV.

The rearrangement uses TRBV6-5 and TRBJ2-1, with 7 bases lining up with TRBD2. Germline V gene lookup returns CDR1 MNHEY and CDR2 SVGAGI. The length of the CDR3 is 15 residues. The trim removed 3 bases at V and 10 bases at J, leaving 12 bases unmatched. The CDR3 sequence: CASSYSPSGVREQFF. CDR3 DNA: TGTGCCAGCAGTTATTCTCCTAGCGGAGTCCGGGAGCAGTTCTTC.

The chain is built from TRBV27 and TRBJ2-1; tentatively, D is TRBD1 or TRBD2 (6 bases each). The CDR3 is 17 residues long. The ends were cut back, 5 bases at V and 8 bases at J, with 25 bases in the middle. Germline loops: CDR1 MNHEY, CDR2 SMNVEV (reference sequence). CDR3 DNA: TGTGCCAGCAGTCCACTCCCGGGGCCGCCGGGGGCGTATGAGCAGTTCTTC. Residues: CASSPLPGPPGAYEQFF.

V is TRBV7-3 and J is TRBJ2-3, with D perhaps TRBD2 (5 bases). The CDR3 has 15 amino acids. Deletions cut 2 bases from V and 0 bases from J, with 9 bases between. The germline gives CDR1 SGHTA, CDR2 FQGTGA. The CDR3: CASSLSGGSTDTQYF. CDR3 nucleotide sequence: TGTGCCAGCAGCTTATCGGGCGGGAGCACAGATACGCAGTATTTT.

The J gene is TRBJ1-2, the V gene TRBV10-3, with 8 bases matching TRBD1. Trimming removed 2 bases from V and 4 bases from J; junction bases left unmatched: 9. CDR1 and CDR2 (germline): ENHRY, SYGVKD. CDR3 length equals 16 residues. CDR3 sequence (DNA): TGTGCCATCAGTGAGGGGGATCGGGGACAGGTCTATGGCTACACCTTC. This codes for CAISEGDRGQVYGYTF.

This chain connects TRBV5-4 to TRBJ1-2, with unresolved D. Germline V lookup: CDR1 SGHNT, CDR2 YYREEE (reference sequence). There are 14 residues in the CDR3. Trimming cost V 4 bases and J 0 bases, with 10 bases left between them. CDR3 region: CASSKSKANYGYTF. The CDR3 DNA follows: TGTGCCAGCAGCAAATCAAAGGCTAACTATGGCTACACCTTC.